A single sample is the source of the 12 T cell receptor beta chains below, sequenced in a study of human versus mouse CDR3 diversity and MHC coevolution. The data were produced by immunoSEQ multiplex PCR, yet TCRdb's version contains in-frame clones alone and is incomplete. The repertoire holds around 77,000 clones, with about nine tenths as singletons. The sample consisted of naive CD4+ T cells from blood. Specified subset: CD45RO-negative CD62L-positive naive CD4 T cells. The receptors originated from a person aged 25 to 69 in good health.

The CDR3 nucleotides are TGTGCCAGCAGCTTAGGGGTAGCGGGGAGCACAGATACGCAGTATTTT. This codes for CASSLGVAGSTDTQYF. The chain is built from TRBV7-3 and TRBJ2-3, with 8 bases lining up with TRBD2. There are 16 residues in the CDR3. The V gene end was trimmed by 2 bases and the J gene end by 0 bases; junction bases not matched to a gene: 4. Germline V gives CDR1 SGHTA, CDR2 FQGTGA. Full variable domain (missing parts from reference TRBV7-3 and TRBJ2-3): GAGVSQTPSNKVTEKGKYVELRCDPISGHTALYWYRQSLGQGPEFLIYFQGTGAADDSGLPNDRFFAVRPEGSVSTLKIQRTERGDSAVYLCASSLGVAGSTDTQYFGPGTRLTVL.

The chain employs TRBV4-1 and TRBJ2-1; 7 bases match TRBD2. This CDR3 has 16 residues. CDR1 is MGHRA, CDR2 YSYEKL, per germline. V was pared by 2 bases and J by 8 bases, with 12 bases of the junction left unmatched. CDR3 in amino acids: CASSQLGLVMNHEQFF. The CDR3 nucleotides are TGCGCCAGCAGCCAACTAGGACTAGTGATGAATCATGAGCAGTTCTTC.

The chain uses TRBV5-6 and TRBJ1-2; no reliable D call. Trimming removed 3 bases from V and 5 bases from J, with 5 bases in between. The CDR3 has 11 amino acids. From germline, CDR1 is SGHDT and CDR2 YYEEEE. CDR3 nucleotides: TGTGCCAGCAGCTCGACATATGGCTACACCTTC. The encoded protein is CASSSTYGYTF.

This CDR3 is CASSLTRGDRGTGRNTGELFF. CDR3 in DNA: TGTGCCAGCAGCTTAACTCGGGGGGATCGTGGGACAGGGCGGAACACCGGGGAGCTGTTTTTT. The chain recombines TRBV7-3 with TRBJ2-2; TRBD1 aligns across 9 bases. The V segment lost 0 bases and the J segment 1 base; nucleotides outside the gene matches: 15. Per germline, CDR1 SGHTA and CDR2 FQGTGA. This CDR3 is 21 amino acids long. The variable domain in full, completed from reference TRBV7-3 and TRBJ2-2, reads GAGVSQTPSNKVTEKGKYVELRCDPISGHTALYWYRQSLGQGPEFLIYFQGTGAADDSGLPNDRFFAVRPEGSVSTLKIQRTERGDSAVYLCASSLTRGDRGTGRNTGELFFGEGSRLTVL.

CDR3 region: CASSLSYSNQPQHF. CDR3 sequence (DNA): TGTGCCAGCAGCCTAAGTTATAGCAATCAGCCCCAGCATTTT. The rearrangement joins TRBV7-8 to TRBJ1-5; no firm D call. The length of the CDR3 is 14 residues. Germline V gene data show CDR1 as SGHVS and CDR2 as FQNEAQ. V shed 5 bases and J shed 0 bases, with 8 bases lying between them.

V is TRBV28 and J is TRBJ1-2; D is unclear. CDR3 length: 15 residues. V lost 2 bases, J lost 1 base, and 11 bases lay in between. Per germline, CDR1 MDHEN and CDR2 SYDVKM. The CDR3 DNA reads TGTGCCAGCAGTTTACGAGGCCAGCTTAACTATGGCTACACCTTC. This translates into CASSLRGQLNYGYTF.

The J gene is TRBJ2-7, the V gene TRBV18; TRBD2 agrees at 8 bases. There are 14 residues in the CDR3. V was clipped by 8 bases and J by 5 bases; unmatched bases: 11. CDR1 is KGHSH, CDR2 LQKENI, per germline. The DNA of the CDR3 is TGTGCCAGCAAGCCGGGGGGGGGCTTCAACGAGCAGTACTTC. Protein: CASKPGGGFNEQYF. The variable domain in full, completed from reference TRBV18 and TRBJ2-7, reads NAGVMQNPRHLVRRRGQEARLRCSPMKGHSHVYWYRQLPEEGLKFMVYLQKENIIDESGMPKERFSAEFPKEGPSILRIQQVVRGDSAAYFCASKPGGGFNEQYFGPGTRLTVT.

This clone was found once. The V gene is TRBV19, the J gene TRBJ2-1, with D unresolved. This CDR3 region has 15 residues. Trimming removed 3 bases from V and 0 bases from J, with 9 bases in between. Germline V gene sequence: CDR1 LNHDA, CDR2 SQIVND (reference sequence). For the CDR3, the DNA is TGTGCCAGTAGTATCCCACAGAACTCCTACAATGAGCAGTTCTTC. It codes for CASSIPQNSYNEQFF.

The chain is built from TRBV19 and TRBJ2-3; a weak D match, TRBD1 (6 bases). V lost 6 bases and J 7 bases, leaving 14 bases between the germline ends. The length of the CDR3 is 13 residues. Germline V gene data show CDR1 as LNHDA and CDR2 as SQIVND (reference sequence). CDR3 protein: CASRKRDTNTQYF. DNA of the CDR3: TGTGCCAGTAGGAAAAGGGACACCAATACGCAGTATTTT. Full variable domain (outside the CDR3, taken from reference TRBV19 and TRBJ2-3): DGGITQSPKYLFRKEGQNVTLSCEQNLNHDAMYWYRQDPGQGLRLIYYSQIVNDFQKGDIAEGYSVSREKKESFPLTVTSAQKNPTAFYLCASRKRDTNTQYFGPGTRLTVL.

The rearrangement joins TRBV18 to TRBJ1-3, with D possibly TRBD1 on 6 matching bases. The CDR3 totals 15 residues. V lost 1 base and J 8 bases, leaving 15 bases between the germline ends. Germline CDR1 reads KGHSH; CDR2 reads LQKENI. The CDR3 DNA follows: TGTGCCAGCTCACCACTTACAGGGATGAAAGACACCATATATTTT. Translation gives CASSPLTGMKDTIYF.

This chain connects TRBV30 to TRBJ1-2; TRBD1 agrees at 9 bases. Per the germline V gene, CDR1 is GTSNPN and CDR2 is SVGIG (reference sequence). The CDR3 is made up of 13 amino acids. V shed 0 bases and J 6 bases; nucleotides not matched to a gene: 2. The CDR3 here is CAWSVQGADGYTF. In nucleotides, the CDR3 is TGTGCCTGGAGTGTACAGGGGGCCGATGGCTACACCTTC.

The chain uses TRBV14 and TRBJ2-1; the D gene is possibly TRBD1 (5 bases). CDR3 length: 13 amino acids. Trimming took 4 bases from V and 8 from J, leaving 12 bases between them. Germline V gene sequence: CDR1 SGHDN, CDR2 FVKESK. The CDR3 nucleotides read TGTGCCAGCAGCCGGACAACACTCCATGAGCAGTTCTTC. Protein sequence: CASSRTTLHEQFF.